This T cell receptor (beta chain) came from a study of blood T cell repertoires in COVID-19. Study-wide context: Sites across the United States, Italy and Spain contributed samples from acute and convalescent COVID-19. T cells, B-cell-depleted T cells, or PBMCs provided the cDNA or gDNA that served as material.

As handled by the study authors: Estimates of nucleated cell counts were drawn from the amplification of reference gene primers. The assay was immunoSEQ multiplex PCR, and TCRdb's table has in-frame clones only and misses some. The V and J calls and clone size come from that table; D and trimming were worked out from the DNA. Among tens of thousands of clones listed, 85% to 90% were seen once. The CDR3 is made up of 14 amino acids. J was trimmed by 10 bases and V by 4 bases; bases with no gene match: 11. CDR1 MNHEY and CDR2 SMNVEV come from the germline V gene (reference sequence). Sequencing used peripheral blood. The V call is TRBV27, the J call TRBJ1-1, with TRBD1 identical over 8 bases. This receptor was taken from an elderly woman with acute or convalescent COVID-19. The CDR3 region is CASSSRGQGFLAFF. The CDR3 DNA is TGTGCCAGCAGTTCCCGAGGACAGGGTTTTTTAGCTTTCTTT.